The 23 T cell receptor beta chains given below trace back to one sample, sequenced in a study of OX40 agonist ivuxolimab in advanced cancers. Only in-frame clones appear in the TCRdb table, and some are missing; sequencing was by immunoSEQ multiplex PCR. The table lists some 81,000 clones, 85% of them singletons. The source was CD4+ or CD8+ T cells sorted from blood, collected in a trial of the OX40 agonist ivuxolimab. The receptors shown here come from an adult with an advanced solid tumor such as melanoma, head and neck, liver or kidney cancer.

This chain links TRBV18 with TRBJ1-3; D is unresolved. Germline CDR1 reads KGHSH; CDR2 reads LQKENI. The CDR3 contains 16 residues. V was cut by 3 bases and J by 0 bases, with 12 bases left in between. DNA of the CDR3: TGTGCCAGCTCACCGGGGAAAGCAAGCTCTGGAAACACCATATATTTT. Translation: CASSPGKASSGNTIYF.

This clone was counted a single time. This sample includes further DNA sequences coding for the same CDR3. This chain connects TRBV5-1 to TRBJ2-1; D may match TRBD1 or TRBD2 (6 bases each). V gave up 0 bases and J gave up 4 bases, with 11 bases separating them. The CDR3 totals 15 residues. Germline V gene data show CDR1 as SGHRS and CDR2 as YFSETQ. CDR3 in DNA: TGCGCCAGCAGCTTGGAGGGGGGAAGTTACAATGAGCAGTTCTTC. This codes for CASSLEGGSYNEQFF. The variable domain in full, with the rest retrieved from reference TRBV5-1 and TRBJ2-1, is KAGVTQTPRYLIKTRGQQVTLSCSPISGHRSVSWYQQTPGQGLQFLFEYFSETQRNKGNFPGRFSGRQFSNSRSEMNVSTLELGDSALYLCASSLEGGSYNEQFFGPGTRLTVL.

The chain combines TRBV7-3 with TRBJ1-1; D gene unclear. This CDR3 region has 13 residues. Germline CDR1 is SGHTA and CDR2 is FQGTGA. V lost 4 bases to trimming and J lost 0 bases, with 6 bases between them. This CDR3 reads CASSSSMNTEAFF. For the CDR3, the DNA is TGTGCCAGCAGCTCCTCCATGAACACTGAAGCTTTCTTT.

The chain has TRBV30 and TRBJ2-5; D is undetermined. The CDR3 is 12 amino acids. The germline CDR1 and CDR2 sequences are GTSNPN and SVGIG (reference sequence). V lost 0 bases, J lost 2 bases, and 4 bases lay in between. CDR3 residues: CAWSVSQETQYF. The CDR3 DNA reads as TGTGCCTGGAGTGTCTCACAAGAGACCCAGTACTTC.

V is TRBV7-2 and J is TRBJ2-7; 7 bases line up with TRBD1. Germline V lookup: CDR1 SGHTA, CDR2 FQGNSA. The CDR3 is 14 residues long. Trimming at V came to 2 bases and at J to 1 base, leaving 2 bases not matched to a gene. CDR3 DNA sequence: TGTGCCAGCAGCTTATCGGGACAGTCCTACGAGCAGTACTTC. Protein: CASSLSGQSYEQYF.

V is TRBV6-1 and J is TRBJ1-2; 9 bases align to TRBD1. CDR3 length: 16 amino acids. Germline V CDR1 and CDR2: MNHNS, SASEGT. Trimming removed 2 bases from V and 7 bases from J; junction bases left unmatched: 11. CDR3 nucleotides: TGTGCCAGCAGTGAACAAGGGGTAACAGGGGGCTCTGGCTACACCTTC. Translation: CASSEQGVTGGSGYTF.

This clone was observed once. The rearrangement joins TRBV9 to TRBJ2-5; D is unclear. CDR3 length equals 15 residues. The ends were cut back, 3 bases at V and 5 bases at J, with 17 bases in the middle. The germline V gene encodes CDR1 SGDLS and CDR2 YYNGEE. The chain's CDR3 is CASSAPGAGRETQYF. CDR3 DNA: TGTGCCAGCAGCGCCCCCGGAGCCGGCCGGGAGACCCAGTACTTC.

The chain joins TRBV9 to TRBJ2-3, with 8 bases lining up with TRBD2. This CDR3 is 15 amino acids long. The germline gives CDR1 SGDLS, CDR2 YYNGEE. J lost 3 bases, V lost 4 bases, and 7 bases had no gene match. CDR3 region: CASSPTGGRTDTQYF. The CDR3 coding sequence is TGTGCCAGCAGCCCCACGGGGGGGCGTACAGATACGCAGTATTTT. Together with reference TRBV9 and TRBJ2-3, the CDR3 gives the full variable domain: DSGVTQTPKHLITATGQRVTLRCSPRSGDLSVYWYQQSLDQGLQFLIQYYNGEERAKGNILERFSAQQFPDLHSELNLSSLELGDSALYFCASSPTGGRTDTQYFGPGTRLTVL.

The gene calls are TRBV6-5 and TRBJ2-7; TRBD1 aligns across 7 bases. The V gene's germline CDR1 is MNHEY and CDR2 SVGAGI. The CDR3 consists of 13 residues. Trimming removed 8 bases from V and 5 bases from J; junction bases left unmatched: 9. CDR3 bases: TGTGCCAGCCAAAGGGGCACAGGGGACGAGCAGTACTTC. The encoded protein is CASQRGTGDEQYF.

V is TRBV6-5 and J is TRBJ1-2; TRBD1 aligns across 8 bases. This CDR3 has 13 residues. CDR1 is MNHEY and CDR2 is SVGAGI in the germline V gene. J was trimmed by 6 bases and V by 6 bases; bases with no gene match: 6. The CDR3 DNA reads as TGTGCCAGCAGGGTACAGGGGGTCAATGGCTACACCTTC. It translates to CASRVQGVNGYTF.

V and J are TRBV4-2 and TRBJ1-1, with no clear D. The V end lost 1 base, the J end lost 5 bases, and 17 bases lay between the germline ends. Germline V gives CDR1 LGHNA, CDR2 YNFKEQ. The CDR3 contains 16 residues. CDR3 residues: CASSQVASTLGTEAFF. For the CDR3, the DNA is TGTGCCAGCAGCCAAGTAGCCAGCACCTTGGGAACTGAAGCTTTCTTT.

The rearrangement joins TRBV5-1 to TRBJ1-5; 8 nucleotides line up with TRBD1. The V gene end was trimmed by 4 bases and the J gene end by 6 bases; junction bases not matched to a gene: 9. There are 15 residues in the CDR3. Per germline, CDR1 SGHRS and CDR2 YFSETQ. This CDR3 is CASSPGQGAAQPQHF. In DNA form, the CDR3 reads TGCGCCAGCAGCCCGGGGCAGGGGGCGGCTCAGCCCCAGCATTTT.

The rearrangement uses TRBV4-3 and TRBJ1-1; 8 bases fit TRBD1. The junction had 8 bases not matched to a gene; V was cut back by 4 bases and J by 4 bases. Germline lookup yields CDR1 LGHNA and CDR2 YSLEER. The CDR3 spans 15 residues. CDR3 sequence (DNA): TGCGCCAGCAGCCTATTGAGAGGACAGGGCACTGAAGCTTTCTTT. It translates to CASSLLRGQGTEAFF.

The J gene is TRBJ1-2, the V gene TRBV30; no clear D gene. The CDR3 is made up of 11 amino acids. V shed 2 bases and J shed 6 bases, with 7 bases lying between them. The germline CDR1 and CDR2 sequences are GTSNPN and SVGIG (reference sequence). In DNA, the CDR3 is TGTGCCTGGAGTCCATTGAATGGCTACACCTTC. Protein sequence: CAWSPLNGYTF.

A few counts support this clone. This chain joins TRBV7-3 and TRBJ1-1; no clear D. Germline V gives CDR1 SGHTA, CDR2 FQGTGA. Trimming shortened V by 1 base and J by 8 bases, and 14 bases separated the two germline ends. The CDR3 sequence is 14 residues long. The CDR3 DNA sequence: TGTGCCAGCAGCTTAAATGGGAATCTGGACGAAGCTTTCTTT. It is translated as CASSLNGNLDEAFF.

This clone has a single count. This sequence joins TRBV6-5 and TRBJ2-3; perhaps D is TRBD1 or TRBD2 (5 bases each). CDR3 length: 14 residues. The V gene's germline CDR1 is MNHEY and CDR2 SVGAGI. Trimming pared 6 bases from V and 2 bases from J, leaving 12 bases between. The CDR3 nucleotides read TGTGCCAGCAGACGTGGGGGAACCACAGATACGCAGTATTTT. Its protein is CASRRGGTTDTQYF.

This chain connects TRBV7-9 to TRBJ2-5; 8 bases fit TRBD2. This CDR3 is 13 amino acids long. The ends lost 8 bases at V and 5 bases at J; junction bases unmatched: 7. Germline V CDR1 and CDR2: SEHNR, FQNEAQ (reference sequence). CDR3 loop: CASLGLAGETQYF. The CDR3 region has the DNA TGTGCCAGCCTAGGACTAGCAGGGGAGACCCAGTACTTC.

CDR3 nucleotides: TGTGCCAGCAGCTTAGATCTCTTCACCGCGAACACCGGGGAGCTGTTTTTT. It translates to CASSLDLFTANTGELFF. The chain uses TRBV7-2 and TRBJ2-2; unclear D gene. This CDR3 spans 17 amino acids. In germline, CDR1 is SGHTA, CDR2 FQGNSA. Trimming stripped 1 base from V and 0 bases from J, with 12 bases between.

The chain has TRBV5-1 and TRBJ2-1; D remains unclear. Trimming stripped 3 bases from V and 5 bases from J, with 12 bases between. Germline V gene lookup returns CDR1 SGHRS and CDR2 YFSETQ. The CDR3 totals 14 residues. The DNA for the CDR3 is TGCGCCAGCAGCTCCCAGACTTCAAACAATGAGCAGTTCTTC. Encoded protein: CASSSQTSNNEQFF. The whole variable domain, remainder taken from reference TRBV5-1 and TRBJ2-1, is KAGVTQTPRYLIKTRGQQVTLSCSPISGHRSVSWYQQTPGQGLQFLFEYFSETQRNKGNFPGRFSGRQFSNSRSEMNVSTLELGDSALYLCASSSQTSNNEQFFGPGTRLTVL.

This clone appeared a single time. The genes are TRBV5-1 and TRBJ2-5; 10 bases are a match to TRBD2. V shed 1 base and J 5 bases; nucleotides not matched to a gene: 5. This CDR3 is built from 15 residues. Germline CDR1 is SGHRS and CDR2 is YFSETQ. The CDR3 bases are TGCGCCAGCAGCTTGAGTACAGCGGGGGGGGAGACCCAGTACTTC. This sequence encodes CASSLSTAGGETQYF.

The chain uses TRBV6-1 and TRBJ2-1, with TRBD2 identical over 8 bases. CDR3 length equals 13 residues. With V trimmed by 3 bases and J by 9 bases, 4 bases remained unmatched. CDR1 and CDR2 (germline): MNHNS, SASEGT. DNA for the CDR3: TGTGCCAGCAGTGACGGGGCGGGGGGTGAGCAGTTCTTC. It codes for CASSDGAGGEQFF.

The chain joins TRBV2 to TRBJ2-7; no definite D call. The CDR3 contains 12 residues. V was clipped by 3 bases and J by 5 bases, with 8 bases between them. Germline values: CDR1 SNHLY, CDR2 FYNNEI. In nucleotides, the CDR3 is TGTGCCAGCAGTGAGGGCGGACACGAGCAGTACTTC. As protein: CASSEGGHEQYF.

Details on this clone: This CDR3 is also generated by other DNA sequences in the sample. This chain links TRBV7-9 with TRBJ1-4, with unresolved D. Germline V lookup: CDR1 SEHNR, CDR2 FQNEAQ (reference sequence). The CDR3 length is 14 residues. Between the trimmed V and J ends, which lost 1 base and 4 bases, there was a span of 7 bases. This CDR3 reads CASSLGGFNEKLFF. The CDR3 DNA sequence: TGTGCCAGCAGCTTAGGCGGATTTAATGAAAAACTGTTTTTT.